This TCR beta chain originates from a study of T cells in Graves' hyperthyroidism and ophthalmopathy. General study results and limits: Among thyroid clonotypes expanded above 0.001, most also appeared in blood. Stable hyperthyroidism was separated from ophthalmopathy by a model based on 13 V-J features.

Blood was drawn at first hyperthyroidism diagnosis, before any ophthalmopathy symptoms. The ends lost 6 bases at V and 5 bases at J; junction bases unmatched: 7. The CDR3 is made up of 15 amino acids. Germline V lookup: CDR1 LNHDA, CDR2 SQIVND (reference sequence). This clonotype was seen many times. What it recognizes is unknown. From RNA transcripts, TCR beta CDR3 regions were amplified. Primed by the HTBI set, a first-round RT-PCR was run on the TCR CDR3. Via MiXCR, TCRdb re-called the multiplex PCR reads, giving one row per CDR3 protein. Seen here are roughly 580,000 distinct CDR3 sequences, 14% observed once, and the top ten hold almost 6%.

The sample consisted of blood. This chain uses TRBV19 with TRBJ2-1; 10 bases are a match to TRBD2. This sequence was found in a woman in her thirties with Graves' hyperthyroidism that later progressed to Graves' ophthalmopathy. The DNA of the CDR3 is TGTGCCAGTAGCCGTTTAGCGGGAGGAAACAATGAGCAGTTCTTC. Encoded protein: CASSRLAGGNNEQFF.